These 24 T cell receptor beta chains originate from one sample sequenced in a study of CD8 T cells in ankylosing spondylitis. Study-wide findings and caveats: A motif of 7 to 9 highly homologous TCR beta variants was seen as apparently characteristic of ankylosing spondylitis blood.

What these receptors recognize is not known. TCRdb called the 5' RACE reads again in MiXCR, with one record for every CDR3 protein. The sample has a few hundred thousand distinct CDR3 sequences, under 25% seen once. Material: blood, either unsorted or a sorted T cell fraction (not recorded which). The receptors shown here come from a male donor with ankylosing spondylitis.

This clonotype was recorded a few times. The V and J genes are TRBV6-2 or TRBV6-3 and TRBJ1-2; unclear D gene. Per germline, CDR1 MNHEY and CDR2 SVGEGT. The CDR3 runs to 15 residues. Deletions cut 6 bases from V and 4 bases from J, with 18 bases between. The CDR3 bases are TGTGCCAGCAGCTTCAGTGACTATAGCGGCTATGGCTACACCTTC. Its protein product is CASSFSDYSGYGYTF.

This clonotype was counted a few times. This chain links TRBV3-1 with TRBJ1-2; D call uncertain. The CDR3 spans 15 residues. The germline V and J ends were trimmed by 0 bases and 2 bases, with 10 bases remaining between them. Germline CDR1 is LGHDT and CDR2 is YNNKEL (reference sequence). CDR3 sequence (DNA): TGTGCCAGCAGCCAAGATTCGTTGACAAACTATGGCTACACCTTC. It is translated as CASSQDSLTNYGYTF.

J is TRBJ1-1 and V is TRBV12-3 or TRBV12-4; unclear D gene. The CDR3 consists of 11 residues. V was trimmed by 2 bases and J by 9 bases, leaving 7 bases between them. The CDR3 region is CASSLWPKAFF. The DNA for the CDR3 is TGTGCCAGCAGTTTATGGCCAAAAGCTTTCTTT.

This chain uses TRBV5-1 with TRBJ2-2; D is unresolved. The CDR3 spans 15 residues. V lost 4 bases and J lost 4, with 14 bases in between. CDR1 is SGHRS and CDR2 is YFSETQ in the germline V gene. Written as DNA, the CDR3 is TGCGCCAGCAGCCAGCTACCCGCCGGCACCGGGGAGCTGTTTTTT. Residues: CASSQLPAGTGELFF.

This clonotype was observed a few times. The chain has TRBV14 and TRBJ2-7; D not certain. V dropped 2 bases and J dropped 4 bases, with 15 bases sitting between them. The CDR3 runs to 15 residues. Germline V gene sequence: CDR1 SGHDN, CDR2 FVKESK. CDR3 residues: CASSQLSVNRYEQYF. As DNA, the CDR3 is TGTGCCAGCAGCCAACTATCGGTAAATCGGTACGAGCAGTACTTC.

The sample holds a few counts of this clonotype. The CDR3 is CATSRGLTTDTQYF. Here the CDR3 DNA reads TGTGCCACCAGCAGAGGTTTGACCACAGATACGCAGTATTTT. This chain links TRBV15 with TRBJ2-3, with D unresolved. The germline V gene has CDR1 LNHNV and CDR2 YYDKDF (reference sequence). Deletions cut 1 base from V and 2 bases from J, with 7 bases between. The CDR3 extends over 14 amino acids.

This clonotype has just a few counts. The chain recombines TRBV28 with TRBJ1-5; TRBD1 might be the D (6 bases). CDR3 length equals 18 residues. Germline-derived CDR1 and CDR2 are MDHEN and SYDVKM. The V end was cut by 5 bases, the J end by 6 bases, with 26 bases between. The CDR3 spells CASSRTRGSTGFLQPQHF. The CDR3 DNA reads TGTGCCAGCAGTCGTACCAGGGGATCCACAGGGTTCCTTCAGCCCCAGCATTTT.

This clonotype occurred a few times. The J gene is TRBJ2-7, the V gene TRBV12-3 or TRBV12-4; a weak D match, TRBD1 (6 bases). Deletions cut 5 bases from V and 2 bases from J, with 16 bases between. CDR3 length: 15 residues. The CDR3 here is CASSPFGTPTYEQYF. CDR3 in DNA: TGTGCCAGCAGTCCTTTTGGGACACCAACCTACGAGCAGTACTTC.

The chain couples TRBV6-5 to TRBJ2-2; the D gene is possibly TRBD1 (5 bases). Germline CDR1 MNHEY, CDR2 SVGAGI. The CDR3 consists of 15 residues. The V and J ends lost 3 bases and 4 bases respectively, with 12 bases between them. In DNA, the CDR3 is TGTGCCAGCAGTTATGGCAGGGCTGGCACCGGGGAGCTGTTTTTT. This sequence encodes CASSYGRAGTGELFF.

This clonotype has only a few counts. The chain joins TRBV5-8 to TRBJ2-1, with TRBD2 matching 8 bases. This CDR3 has 16 amino acids. Germline CDR1 and CDR2: SGHTS and YDEGEE. The V segment lost 3 bases and the J segment 7 bases; nucleotides outside the gene matches: 12. As DNA, the CDR3 is TGTGCCAGCAGCTCGAGTCGGACGGGAGGGCCGAATGAGCAGTTCTTC. This gives the protein CASSSSRTGGPNEQFF. The full variable domain, its missing parts supplied by reference TRBV5-8 and TRBJ2-1, is EAGVTQSPTHLIKTRGQQATLRCSPISGHTSVYWYQQALGLGLQFLLWYDEGEERNRGNFPPRFSGRQFPNYSSELNVNALELEDSALYLCASSSSRTGGPNEQFFGPGTRLTVL.

This chain's CDR3 is CASSFQRDTQYF. CDR3 nucleotides: TGTGCCAGCAGCTTCCAGCGGGATACGCAGTATTTT. V gene TRBV7-9 combines with J gene TRBJ2-3; weak D call: TRBD2 (5 bases). The V and J ends lost 3 bases and 6 bases respectively, with 7 bases between them. Germline CDR1 and CDR2: SEHNR and FQNEAQ (reference sequence). CDR3 length equals 12 residues.

Here the CDR3 reads CASSLYGQGNTDTQYF. CDR3 nucleotides: TGTGCCAGCAGTTTATACGGACAGGGAAACACAGATACGCAGTATTTT. This chain joins TRBV12-3 or TRBV12-4 and TRBJ2-3, with 8 nucleotides matching TRBD1. The length of the CDR3 is 16 residues. Trimming at V came to 2 bases and at J to 2 bases, leaving 6 bases not matched to a gene.

The V call is TRBV7-3, the J call TRBJ1-6; D is possibly TRBD1 (6 bases). In germline, CDR1 is SGHTA, CDR2 FQGTGA. The V end lost 5 bases, the J end lost 4 bases, and 9 bases lay between the germline ends. The CDR3 covers 14 residues. CDR3 sequence reads: CASSRDKYNSPLHF. Written as DNA, the CDR3 is TGTGCCAGCAGCCGGGACAAGTATAATTCACCCCTCCACTTT.

This clonotype was counted a few times. The V gene is TRBV3-1, the J gene TRBJ2-7, with 9 bases aligning to TRBD1. Germline-derived CDR1 and CDR2 are LGHDT and YNNKEL (reference sequence). V trimming: 5 bases; J trimming: 2 bases; junction bases outside the gene matches: 7. The length of the CDR3 is 15 residues. CDR3 loop: CASSGPGTGTYEQYF. DNA of the CDR3: TGTGCCAGCAGCGGTCCCGGGACAGGGACCTACGAGCAGTACTTC.

This chain connects TRBV5-1 to TRBJ2-7; no firm D call. The CDR3 contains 14 residues. The germline CDR1 and CDR2 sequences are SGHRS and YFSETQ. V was pared by 1 base and J by 0 bases, with 8 bases between. CDR3 protein: CASSLFLSSYEQYF. CDR3 coding DNA: TGCGCCAGCAGCTTGTTCCTTAGCTCCTACGAGCAGTACTTC.

The chain has TRBV11-2 and TRBJ2-2; no clear D. The CDR3 sequence is 13 residues long. The germline V and J ends were trimmed by 3 bases and 4 bases, with 6 bases remaining between them. The germline CDR1 and CDR2 sequences are SGHAT and FQNNGV. The CDR3 DNA reads as TGTGCCAGCAGCTTTTTGCGCACCGGGGAGCTGTTTTTT. It translates to CASSFLRTGELFF.

This clonotype has just a few counts. This chain joins TRBV9 and TRBJ2-7, with D possibly matching TRBD1 (5 bases). Germline V gives CDR1 SGDLS, CDR2 YYNGEE. The CDR3 runs 13 residues. The germline V and J ends were trimmed by 0 bases and 5 bases, with 9 bases remaining between them. CDR3 sequence reads: CASSVEGRNEQYF. The CDR3 region has the DNA TGTGCCAGCAGCGTAGAGGGGCGGAACGAGCAGTACTTC.

The chain employs TRBV6-1 and TRBJ2-7, with a weak D call TRBD1 (6 bases). Trimming cost V 6 bases and J 3 bases, with 12 bases left between them. In germline, CDR1 is MNHNS, CDR2 SASEGT. The CDR3 has 13 amino acids. The DNA for the CDR3 is TGTGCCAGCAGGCCAGGGGTGGACTACGAGCAGTACTTC. Amino acid sequence: CASRPGVDYEQYF.

J is TRBJ1-1 and V is TRBV11-3; TRBD1 agrees at 7 bases. V shed 5 bases, J shed 4 bases, and the junction held 10 bases outside the gene matches. This CDR3 has 15 residues. Germline V lookup: CDR1 SGHNT, CDR2 YENEEA. CDR3 region: CASSPRRGRVTEAFF. CDR3 coding DNA: TGTGCCAGCAGCCCGCGGAGGGGGCGAGTCACTGAAGCTTTCTTT.

This clonotype came up a few times. The chain links TRBV29-1 to TRBJ2-3, with 10 bases lining up with TRBD2. Germline loops: CDR1 SQVTM, CDR2 ANQGSEA. V gave up 7 bases and J gave up 4 bases; unmatched junction bases: 8. This CDR3 spans 14 amino acids. The CDR3 reads CSARTSGTPDTQYF. CDR3 in DNA: TGCAGCGCCCGGACTAGCGGAACCCCAGATACGCAGTATTTT.

The chain combines TRBV4-2 with TRBJ2-5, with 14 nucleotides matching TRBD2. Germline CDR1 and CDR2: LGHNA and YNFKEQ. This CDR3 comprises 18 residues. The V and J ends lost 4 bases and 3 bases, in that order; junction bases with no gene match: 10. The CDR3 sequence: CASSPHPGLAGVEETQYF. The CDR3 DNA follows: TGTGCCAGCAGCCCCCACCCGGGACTAGCGGGAGTCGAAGAGACCCAGTACTTC.

V and J are TRBV19 and TRBJ2-7; 9 bases fit TRBD1. The CDR3 totals 15 residues. V shed 3 bases, J shed 0 bases, and the junction held 3 bases outside the gene matches. CDR1 and CDR2 from the germline V gene are LNHDA and SQIVND (reference sequence). The CDR3 coding sequence is TGTGCCAGTAGTATCGACAGGGGGAGCTCCTACGAGCAGTACTTC. It translates to CASSIDRGSSYEQYF.

Many counts were recorded for this clonotype. The CDR3 DNA reads TGTGCCAGCAGCGTCGCCGGGGAGGGCTATGGTGAGCAGTTCTTC. Its protein is CASSVAGEGYGEQFF. The chain combines TRBV9 with TRBJ2-1; 7 bases are shared with TRBD2. Trimming took 2 bases from V and 9 from J; bases not matched to a gene: 11. Germline V gene lookup returns CDR1 SGDLS and CDR2 YYNGEE. The CDR3 contains 15 residues. The variable domain in full, with the rest retrieved from reference TRBV9 and TRBJ2-1, is DSGVTQTPKHLITATGQRVTLRCSPRSGDLSVYWYQQSLDQGLQFLIQYYNGEERAKGNILERFSAQQFPDLHSELNLSSLELGDSALYFCASSVAGEGYGEQFFGPGTRLTVL.

This clonotype has just a few counts. V is TRBV3-1 and J is TRBJ2-1, with D uncertain. Trimming took off 0 bases at V and 3 bases at J, with 15 bases between the two ends. The CDR3 totals 17 residues. In germline, CDR1 is LGHDT, CDR2 YNNKEL (reference sequence). CDR3 in amino acids: CASSQDVLLRNYNEQFF. The CDR3, as DNA: TGTGCCAGCAGCCAAGATGTTCTTCTTCGGAACTACAATGAGCAGTTCTTC.